This TCR beta chain was obtained from a study of blood T cell repertoires in COVID-19. On the study more broadly: COVID-19 samples from acute and convalescent phases originated in the United States, Italy and Spain.

This clone was counted once. Authors' processing steps: Cell counts per sample came from amplifying reference gene primers. Generated by immunoSEQ multiplex PCR, the TCRdb table keeps only in-frame clones and is missing some. The V and J calls and clone size come from that table; D and trimming were worked out from the DNA. This sample carries 110,000 or so clones, roughly 90% of them seen once, and the ten largest clones take 7.9%. Germline lookup yields CDR1 MDHEN and CDR2 SYDVKM. This CDR3 comprises 14 residues. The ends were cut back, 1 base at V and 7 bases at J, with 11 bases in the middle. This receptor was identified in a man aged 70-80 years who had recovered from COVID-19. The rearrangement uses TRBV28 and TRBJ2-4; D gene ambiguous. Sequenced input: peripheral blood. The CDR3 loop reads CASSLFGFGNIQYF. The CDR3 DNA reads as TGTGCCAGCAGTTTATTCGGGTTTGGGAACATTCAGTACTTC.